This is a list of T cell receptor beta chains from one sample in a study of OX40 agonist ivuxolimab in advanced cancers. TCRdb's copy holds only in-frame clones and misses some; the assay was immunoSEQ multiplex PCR. The sample holds approximately 84,000 clones; 90% to 95% are singletons and the top ten take approximately 0.39%. The sequences come from CD4+ or CD8+ T cells sorted from blood, collected in a trial of the OX40 agonist ivuxolimab. Receptors were obtained from an adult with an advanced solid tumor such as melanoma, head and neck, liver or kidney cancer. Both conserved end residues are trimmed from each CDR3.

cdr3_length v_call cdr3_aa
11 TRBV10-3 AISGTGPYEQY
13 TRBV19 ASSIVTGEGQPQH
13 TRBV2 ASTRTGLPNDGYT
11 TRBV10-3 AISGTGEYGYT
11 TRBV6-4 ASGAAGADTQY
13 TRBV9 ASSSQGNSGNTIY
11 TRBV7-2 ASSLESESPLH
13 TRBV7-2 ASSLVPGVTGELF
12 TRBV9 ASSVLSSYNEQF
9 TRBV20-1 SAGGADTQY
10 TRBV7-9 ASSLGQEKLF
9 TRBV29-1 SVEEGYEQY
14 TRBV5-1 ASSRWTSGTGNEQF
12 TRBV10-3 AISESGGRETQY
14 TRBV7-8 ASSSDLALSNQPQH
15 TRBV9 ASSVELLAGLTGELF
12 TRBV6-1 ASSLGPSSREQY
13 TRBV7-2 ASGFGGAGSYGYT
12 TRBV19 ASSKVAGSYEQY
11 TRBV28 ASSLDLNQPQH
11 TRBV6-5 ASSGGLAGGYT
15 TRBV11-3 ASSPRQGGPNTGELF
12 TRBV2 ASSRDGSRNEQF
18 TRBV19 ASSKSSRTGRRPISEKLF
12 TRBV5-1 ASSLQGEENIQY
12 TRBV28 ASSPGSSYQPQH
15 TRBV2 ASSNSRDRYSNQPQH
11 TRBV7-2 ASSPPVGNEQF
8 TRBV29-1 SVVRVEAF
12 TRBV10-3 AISNGGGSSEAF
11 TRBV2 ASIFGTNTEAF